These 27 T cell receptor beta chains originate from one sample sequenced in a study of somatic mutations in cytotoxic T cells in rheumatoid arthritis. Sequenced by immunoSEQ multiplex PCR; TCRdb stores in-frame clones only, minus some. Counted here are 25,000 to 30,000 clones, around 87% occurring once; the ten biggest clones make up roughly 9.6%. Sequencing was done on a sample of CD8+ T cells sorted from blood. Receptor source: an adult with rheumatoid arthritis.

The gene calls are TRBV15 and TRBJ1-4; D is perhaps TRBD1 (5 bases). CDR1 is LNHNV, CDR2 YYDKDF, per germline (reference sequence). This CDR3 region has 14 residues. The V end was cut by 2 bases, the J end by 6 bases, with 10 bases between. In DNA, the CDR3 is TGTGCCACCAGCAGATCAAGGGGTTATGAAAAACTGTTTTTT. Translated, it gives CATSRSRGYEKLFF.

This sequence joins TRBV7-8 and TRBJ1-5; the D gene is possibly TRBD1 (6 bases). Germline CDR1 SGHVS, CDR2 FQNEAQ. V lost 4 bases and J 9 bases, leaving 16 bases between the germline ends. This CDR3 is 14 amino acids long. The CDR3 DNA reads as TGTGCCAGCAGCTCCACCGGGGGCGATTGGCCCCAGCATTTT. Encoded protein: CASSSTGGDWPQHF.

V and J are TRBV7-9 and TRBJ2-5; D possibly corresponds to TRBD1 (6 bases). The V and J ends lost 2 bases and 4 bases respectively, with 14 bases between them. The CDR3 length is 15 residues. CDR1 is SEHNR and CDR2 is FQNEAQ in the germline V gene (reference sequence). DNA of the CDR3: TGTGCCAGCAGCTTAAGGGGGATAATAGGAGAGACCCAGTACTTC. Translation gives CASSLRGIIGETQYF.

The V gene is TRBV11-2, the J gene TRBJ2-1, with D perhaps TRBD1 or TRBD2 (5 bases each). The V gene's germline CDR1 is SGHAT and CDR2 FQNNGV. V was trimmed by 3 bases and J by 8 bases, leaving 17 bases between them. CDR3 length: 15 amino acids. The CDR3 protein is CASSLGKRGLDEQFF. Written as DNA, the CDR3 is TGTGCCAGCAGCTTGGGCAAGAGGGGTTTAGATGAGCAGTTCTTC.

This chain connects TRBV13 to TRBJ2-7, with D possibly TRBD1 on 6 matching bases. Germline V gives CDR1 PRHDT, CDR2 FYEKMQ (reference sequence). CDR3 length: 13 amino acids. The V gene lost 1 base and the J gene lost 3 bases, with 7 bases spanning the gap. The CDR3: CASSLAGDYEQYF. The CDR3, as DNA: TGTGCCAGCAGCTTAGCAGGGGACTACGAGCAGTACTTC.

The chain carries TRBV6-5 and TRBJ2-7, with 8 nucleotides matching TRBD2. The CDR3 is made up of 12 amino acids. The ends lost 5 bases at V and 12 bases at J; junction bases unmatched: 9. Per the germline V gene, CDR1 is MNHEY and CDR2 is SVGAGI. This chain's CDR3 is CASSPSGGVRYF. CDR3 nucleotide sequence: TGTGCCAGCAGTCCTTCGGGGGGGGTACGGTACTTC.

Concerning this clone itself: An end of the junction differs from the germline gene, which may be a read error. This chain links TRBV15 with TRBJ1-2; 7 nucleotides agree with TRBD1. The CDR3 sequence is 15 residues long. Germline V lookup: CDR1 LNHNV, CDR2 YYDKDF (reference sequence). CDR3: CATSGGGDRDYGYTF. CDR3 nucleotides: TGTGCCACCAGCGGCGGGGGAGACAGGGACTATGGGTACACCTTC. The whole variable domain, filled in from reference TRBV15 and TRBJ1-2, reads DAMVIQNPRYQVTQFGKPVTLSCSQTLNHNVMYWYQQKSSQAPKLLFHYYDKDFNNEADTPDNFQSRRPNTSFCFLDIRSPGLGDTAMYLCATSGGGDRDYGYTFGSGTRLTVV.

The CDR3 sequence is CASSLSAGVGTGELFF. CDR3 bases: TGTGCCAGCAGCTTGTCAGCGGGAGTGGGCACCGGGGAGCTGTTTTTT. The chain links TRBV7-8 to TRBJ2-2; the match to TRBD2 covers 8 bases. This CDR3 is built from 16 residues. The junction had 7 bases not matched to a gene; V was cut back by 3 bases and J by 4 bases. Germline V CDR1 and CDR2: SGHVS, FQNEAQ.

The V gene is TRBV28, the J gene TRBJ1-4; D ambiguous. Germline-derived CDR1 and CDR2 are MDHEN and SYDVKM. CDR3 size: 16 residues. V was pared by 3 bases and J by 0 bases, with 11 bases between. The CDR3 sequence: CASSFPLTATNEKLFF. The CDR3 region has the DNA TGTGCCAGCAGTTTTCCCCTAACAGCAACTAATGAAAAACTGTTTTTT.

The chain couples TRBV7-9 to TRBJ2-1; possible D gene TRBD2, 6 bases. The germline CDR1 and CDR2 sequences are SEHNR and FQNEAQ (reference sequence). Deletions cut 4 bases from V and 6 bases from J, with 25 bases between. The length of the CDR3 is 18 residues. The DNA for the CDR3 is TGTGCCAGCAGCTCGGGGGTAGTCAGGCATCCTTTTCCCAATGAGCAGTTCTTC. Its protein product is CASSSGVVRHPFPNEQFF.

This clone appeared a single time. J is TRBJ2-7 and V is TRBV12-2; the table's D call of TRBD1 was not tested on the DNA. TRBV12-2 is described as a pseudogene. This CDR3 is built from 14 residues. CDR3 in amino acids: CASRFARGGHEQYF. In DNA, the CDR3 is TGTGCAAGTCGCTTCGCCAGGGGTGGCCACGAGCAGTACTTC.

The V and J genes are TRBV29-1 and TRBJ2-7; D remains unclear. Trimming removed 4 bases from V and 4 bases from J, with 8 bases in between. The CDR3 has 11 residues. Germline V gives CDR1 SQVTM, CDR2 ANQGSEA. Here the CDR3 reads CSVGSSYEQYF. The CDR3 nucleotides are TGCAGCGTTGGATCTTCATACGAGCAGTACTTC.

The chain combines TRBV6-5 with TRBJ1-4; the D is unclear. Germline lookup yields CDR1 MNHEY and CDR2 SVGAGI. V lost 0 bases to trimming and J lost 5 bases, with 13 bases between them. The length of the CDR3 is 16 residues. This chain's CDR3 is CASSYSRTGPNEKLFF. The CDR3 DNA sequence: TGTGCCAGCAGTTACTCGAGGACTGGTCCAAATGAAAAACTGTTTTTT.

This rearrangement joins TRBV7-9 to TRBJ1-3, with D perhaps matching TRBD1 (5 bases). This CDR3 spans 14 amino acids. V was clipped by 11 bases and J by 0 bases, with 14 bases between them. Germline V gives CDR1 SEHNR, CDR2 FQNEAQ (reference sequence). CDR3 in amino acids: CAAGGDFSGNTIYF. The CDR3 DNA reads TGTGCCGCCGGGGGGGACTTCTCTGGAAACACCATATATTTT. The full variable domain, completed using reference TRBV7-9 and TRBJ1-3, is DTGVSQNPRHKITKRGQNVTFRCDPISEHNRLYWYRQTLGQGPEFLTYFQNEAQLEKSRLLSDRFSAERPKGSFSTLEIQRTEQGDSAMYLCAAGGDFSGNTIYFGEGSWLTVV.

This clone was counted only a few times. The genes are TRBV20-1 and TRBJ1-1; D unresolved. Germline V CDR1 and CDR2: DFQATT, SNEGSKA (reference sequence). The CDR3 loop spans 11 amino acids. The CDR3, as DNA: TGCAGGAGAGGACTGGGGACTGAAGCTTTCTTT. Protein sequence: CRRGLGTEAFF.

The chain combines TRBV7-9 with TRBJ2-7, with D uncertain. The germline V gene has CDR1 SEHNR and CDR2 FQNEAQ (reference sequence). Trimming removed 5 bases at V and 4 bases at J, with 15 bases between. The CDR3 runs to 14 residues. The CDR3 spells CASSPRGGTYEQYF. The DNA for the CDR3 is TGTGCCAGCAGCCCTCGAGGCGGTACGTACGAGCAGTACTTC.

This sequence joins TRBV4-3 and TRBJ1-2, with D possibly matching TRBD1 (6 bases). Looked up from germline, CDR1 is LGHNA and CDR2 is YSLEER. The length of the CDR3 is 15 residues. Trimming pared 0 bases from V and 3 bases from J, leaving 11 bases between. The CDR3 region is CASSQDGSGDYGYTF. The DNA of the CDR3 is TGCGCCAGCAGCCAAGATGGATCAGGGGACTATGGCTACACCTTC.

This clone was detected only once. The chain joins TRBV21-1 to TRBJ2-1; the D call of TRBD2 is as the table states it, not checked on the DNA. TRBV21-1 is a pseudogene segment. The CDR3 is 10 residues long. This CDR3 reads CASPTGEQFF. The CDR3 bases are TGTGCCAGCCCCACGGGGGAGCAGTTCTTC.

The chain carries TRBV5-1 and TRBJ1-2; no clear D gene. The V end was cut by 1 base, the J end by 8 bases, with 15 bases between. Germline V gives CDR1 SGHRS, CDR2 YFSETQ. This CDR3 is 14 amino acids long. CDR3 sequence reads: CASSLKSHADGYTF. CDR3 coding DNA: TGCGCCAGCAGCTTGAAATCACACGCAGACGGCTACACCTTC.

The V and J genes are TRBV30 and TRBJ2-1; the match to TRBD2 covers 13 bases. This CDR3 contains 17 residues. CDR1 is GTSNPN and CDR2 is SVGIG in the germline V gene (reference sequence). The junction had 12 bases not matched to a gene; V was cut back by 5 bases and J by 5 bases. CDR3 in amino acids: CAWGFYPGLAGNNEQFF. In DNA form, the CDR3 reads TGTGCCTGGGGTTTTTATCCGGGACTAGCGGGAAACAATGAGCAGTTCTTC. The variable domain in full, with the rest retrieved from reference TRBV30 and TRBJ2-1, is SQTIHQWPATLVQPVGSPLSLECTVEGTSNPNLYWYRQAAGRGLQLLFYSVGIGQISSEVPQNLSASRPQDRQFILSSKKLLLSDSGFYLCAWGFYPGLAGNNEQFFGPGTRLTVL.

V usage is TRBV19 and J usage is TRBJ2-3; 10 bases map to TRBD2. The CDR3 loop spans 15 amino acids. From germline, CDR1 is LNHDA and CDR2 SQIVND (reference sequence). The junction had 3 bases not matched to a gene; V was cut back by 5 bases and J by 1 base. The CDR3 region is CASSPGTSGTDTQYF. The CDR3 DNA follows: TGTGCCAGTAGTCCTGGGACTAGCGGCACAGATACGCAGTATTTT.

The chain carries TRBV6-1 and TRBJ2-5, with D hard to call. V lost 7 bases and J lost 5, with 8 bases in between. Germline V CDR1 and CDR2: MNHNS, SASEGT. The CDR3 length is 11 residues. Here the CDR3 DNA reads TGTGCCAGCACCCTCGGGGAGACCCAGTACTTC. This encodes CASTLGETQYF.

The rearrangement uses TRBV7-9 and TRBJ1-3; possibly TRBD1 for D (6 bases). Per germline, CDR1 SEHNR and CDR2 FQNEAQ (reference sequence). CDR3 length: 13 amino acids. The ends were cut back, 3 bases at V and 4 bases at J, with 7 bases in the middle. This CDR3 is CASSFDRGNTIYF. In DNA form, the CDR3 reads TGTGCCAGCAGCTTTGACAGGGGAAACACCATATATTTT.

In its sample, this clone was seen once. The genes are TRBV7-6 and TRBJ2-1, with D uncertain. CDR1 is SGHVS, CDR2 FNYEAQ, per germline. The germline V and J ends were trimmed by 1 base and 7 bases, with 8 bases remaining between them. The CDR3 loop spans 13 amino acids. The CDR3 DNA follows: TGTGCCAGCAGCTTAGATCTTTTTAATGAGCAGTTCTTC. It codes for CASSLDLFNEQFF.

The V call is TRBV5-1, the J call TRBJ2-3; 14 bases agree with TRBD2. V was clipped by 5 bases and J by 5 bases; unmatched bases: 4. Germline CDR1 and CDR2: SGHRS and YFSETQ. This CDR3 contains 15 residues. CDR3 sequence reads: CASRSGLAGVDTQYF. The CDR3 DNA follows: TGCGCCAGCAGATCGGGACTAGCGGGAGTAGATACGCAGTATTTT.

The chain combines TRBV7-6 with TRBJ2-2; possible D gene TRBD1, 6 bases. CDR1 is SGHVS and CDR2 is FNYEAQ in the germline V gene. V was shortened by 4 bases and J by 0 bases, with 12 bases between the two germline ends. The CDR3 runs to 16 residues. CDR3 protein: CASSSADRSNTGELFF. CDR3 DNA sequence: TGTGCCAGCAGCTCCGCAGACAGGTCGAACACCGGGGAGCTGTTTTTT.

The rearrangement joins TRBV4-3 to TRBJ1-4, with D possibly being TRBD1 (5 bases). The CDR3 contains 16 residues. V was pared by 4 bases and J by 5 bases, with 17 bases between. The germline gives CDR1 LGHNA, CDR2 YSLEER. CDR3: CASSLGMEGPNEKLFF. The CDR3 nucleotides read TGCGCCAGCAGCCTGGGGATGGAGGGGCCGAATGAAAAACTGTTTTTT.